This T cell receptor beta chain is from a study of shared clonotypes between healthy human individuals (dated by TCRdb to about 2020). At the level of the whole study: The cohort comprised a couple of women and three men aged 18 to 49 years. For each donor, CD4 naive and CD4 memory were each run on three plates, CD8 naive on two plates, and CD8 memory on one plate. The study deeply sequenced blood TCR repertoires of several healthy adults to estimate repertoire size and the extent of clonotype sharing between individuals. Libraries were prepared and TCR repertoires were sequenced by different laboratories using diverse techniques, in order to increase sequencing depth and limit assay-specific biases. Per donor, leukapheresis produced somewhere between about 0.8 and 9 billion PBMCs.

Donors were healthy HIV-negative adults with no recently reported acute infections or vaccinations. Only Caucasian adults living in Nashville, Tennessee, USA were represented among the donors. Magnetic negative selection was used to enrich CD4+ T cells, after which naive cells were positively selected on CD45RA and the negative fraction became the memory subset. Blood was collected by leukapheresis, and PBMCs were isolated by Ficoll-Histopaque density gradient centrifugation and then cryopreserved in liquid nitrogen vapor phase. Analytical flow cytometry was used to check the purity and quantity of each magnetically sorted T cell population. Genomic DNA was isolated from each sorted fraction and quantified by UV absorbance on a Nanodrop 2000c. About this clone: Its antigen is unknown. There are no base qualities to consult, and no much larger clone falls within one base.

The V end loses 4 bases and the J end loses 8 bases, and a stretch of 19 bases separates them. The CDR3 starts with the cysteine, ends with the phenylalanine, and has 14 residues. CDR3 DNA only is kept here, 42 bases in frame from base 1. CDR1 and CDR2 are drawn from the germline V gene: SQVTM, ANQGSEA. TCR CDR3 regions were amplified from genomic DNA by multiplex PCR using the deep immunoSEQ assay. Genomic DNA extracted from each cell subset was distributed evenly over all wells of several immunoSEQ 96-well plates, and each plate served as one replicate. For sorted subsets, roughly 200 ng of genomic DNA, equivalent to 25,000 to 35,000 T cell genomes, went into each replicate PCR. The purified libraries were quantified using a Qubit 3.0 fluorometer, sized with a Bioanalyzer 2100, and then quantified again using the KAPA Library Quantification kit. A separate single-read 150-cycle Illumina NextSeq 550 flow cell was used to sequence each immunoSEQ 96-well plate. Processing in the source paper ran as follows. Because the immunoSEQ output included only junctional sequences and no quality scores, the filtering could not be the same as the filtering used for full-length reads. To assign V/J genes and CDR3, sequences were annotated against IMGT germline references using PyIR, a Python wrapper for IgBLAST v1.9. Reads were removed for weak V/J assignments (E-value above 1e-6), missing CDR3, stop codons, out-of-frame junctions, or ambiguous translated residues. V3J clonotypes were defined by identical inferred V gene, J gene, and CDR3 amino acid sequence. The percentage overlap between two repertoires was calculated by dividing the number of shared unique clonotypes by the size of the smaller repertoire. RTK rarefaction, the Chao1 estimator, and Recon v2.1 estimates of unobserved clonotypes were used to assess repertoire richness. For all TCRbeta clonotypes obtained by the gDNA method from four donors, generation probabilities were computed with OLGA. The immuneACCESS repertoire file appears here via TCRdb, limited to in-frame rearrangements. These files lack a portion of the clones; in checked studies, under half of the deficit traces to unresolved V genes, and the cause of the others is not known. That table furnishes V, J and clone size, whereas the DNA furnished D and trimming. For this sample there are under 2.5 million clones; around 90% appear just once. The ten largest make up approximately 0.41% of the sample.

The research as a whole found: When a few donors were compared, the shared fraction of clonotypes was roughly 4.8% for naive CD4, 3.5% for naive CD8, 2.3% for memory CD4, and under 0.5% for memory CD8. Clonotypes shared by all four sorted-subset donors showed higher generation probabilities than non-shared clonotypes. The small number of donors limited the genetic and exposure-history diversity represented. Larger estimated clonotype richness was generally found for naive subsets than for memory subsets. Pairwise subsampling indicated that sequencing depth was expected to affect the degree of clonotype sharing among donors. Rarefaction of sorted-subset datasets indicated incomplete sequencing despite the large sequencing depth. Sampling was restricted to blood, and TCR repertoires in tissue are likely to differ from TCR repertoires in blood.

Sequencing was performed on naive CD4+ T cells from PBMCs. Taken with the paper, the label for cell subset or site translates to: CD45RA+ positively selected. This receptor chain uses TRBV29-1 and TRBJ2-3; the best D guess is TRBD2, with 5 bases matching. This receptor was identified in a man aged 18 to 29 in good health. Some clones in this sample may be carry-over from other donors' samples. The nucleotide sequence reads as follows: TGCAGCGTTGGAGCGGATAACCCCCCTAGTACGCAGTATTTT. It is translated as CSVGADNPPSTQYF.